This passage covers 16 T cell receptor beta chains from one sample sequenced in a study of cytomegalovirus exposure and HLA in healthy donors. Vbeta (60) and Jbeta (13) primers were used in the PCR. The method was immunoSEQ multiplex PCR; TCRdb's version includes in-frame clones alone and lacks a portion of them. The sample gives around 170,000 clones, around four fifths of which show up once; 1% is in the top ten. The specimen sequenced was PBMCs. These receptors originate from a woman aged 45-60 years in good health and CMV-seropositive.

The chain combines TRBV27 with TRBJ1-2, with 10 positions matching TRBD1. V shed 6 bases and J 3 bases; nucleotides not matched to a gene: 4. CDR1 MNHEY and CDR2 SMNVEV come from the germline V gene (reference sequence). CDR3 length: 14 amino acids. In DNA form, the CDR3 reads TGTGCCAGCAGGGGACAGGGGTATTACTATGGCTACACCTTC. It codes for CASRGQGYYYGYTF.

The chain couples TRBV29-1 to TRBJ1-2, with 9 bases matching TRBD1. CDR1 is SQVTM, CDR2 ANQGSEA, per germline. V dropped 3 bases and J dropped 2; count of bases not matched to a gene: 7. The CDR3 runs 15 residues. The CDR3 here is CSVELGTGKNYGYTF. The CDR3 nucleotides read TGCAGCGTTGAGCTGGGGACAGGGAAAAACTATGGCTACACCTTC. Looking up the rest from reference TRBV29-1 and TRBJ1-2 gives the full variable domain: SAVISQKPSRDICQRGTSLTIQCQVDSQVTMMFWYRQQPGQSLTLIATANQGSEATYESGFVIDKFPISRPNLTFSTLTVSNMSPEDSSIYLCSVELGTGKNYGYTFGSGTRLTVV.

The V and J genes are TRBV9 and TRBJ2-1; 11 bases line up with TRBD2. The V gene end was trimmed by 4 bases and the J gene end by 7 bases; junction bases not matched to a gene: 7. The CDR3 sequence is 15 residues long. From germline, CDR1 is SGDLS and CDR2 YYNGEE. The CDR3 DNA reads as TGTGCCAGCAGCAATAGCGGGGGGGCCGGAAATGAGCAGTTCTTC. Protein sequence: CASSNSGGAGNEQFF. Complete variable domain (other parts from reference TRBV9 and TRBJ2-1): DSGVTQTPKHLITATGQRVTLRCSPRSGDLSVYWYQQSLDQGLQFLIQYYNGEERAKGNILERFSAQQFPDLHSELNLSSLELGDSALYFCASSNSGGAGNEQFFGPGTRLTVL.

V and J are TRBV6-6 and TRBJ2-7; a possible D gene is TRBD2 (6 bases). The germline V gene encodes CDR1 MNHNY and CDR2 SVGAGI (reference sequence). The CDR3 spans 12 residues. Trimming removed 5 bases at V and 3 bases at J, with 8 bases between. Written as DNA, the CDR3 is TGTGCCAGCAGTCTCGGGGGCTACGAGCAGTACTTC. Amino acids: CASSLGGYEQYF.

CDR3 DNA: TGTGCCAGCAGCTCTAGGGGGATTAATGAAAAACTGTTTTTT. Amino acid sequence: CASSSRGINEKLFF. The V and J genes are TRBV11-1 and TRBJ1-4; TRBD1 is a possible D gene (6 bases). Per the germline V gene, CDR1 is SGHAT and CDR2 is FQDESV (reference sequence). The CDR3 has 14 residues. V was shortened by 4 bases and J by 4 bases, with 10 bases between the two germline ends.

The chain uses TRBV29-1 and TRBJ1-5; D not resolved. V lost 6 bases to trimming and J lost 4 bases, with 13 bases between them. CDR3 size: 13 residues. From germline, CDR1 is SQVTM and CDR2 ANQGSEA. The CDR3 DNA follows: TGCAGCGTGGGGAGAGCTGTGAATCAGCCCCAGCATTTT. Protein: CSVGRAVNQPQHF. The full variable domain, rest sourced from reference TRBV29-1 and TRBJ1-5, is SAVISQKPSRDICQRGTSLTIQCQVDSQVTMMFWYRQQPGQSLTLIATANQGSEATYESGFVIDKFPISRPNLTFSTLTVSNMSPEDSSIYLCSVGRAVNQPQHFGDGTRLSIL.

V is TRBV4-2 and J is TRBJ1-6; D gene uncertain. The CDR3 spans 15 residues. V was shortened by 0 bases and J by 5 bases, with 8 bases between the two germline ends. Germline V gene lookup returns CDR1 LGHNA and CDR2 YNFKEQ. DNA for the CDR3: TGTGCCAGCAGCCAAGATAGAAAAAATAATTCACCCCTCCACTTT. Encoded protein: CASSQDRKNNSPLHF.

CDR3 in DNA: TGTGCCAGCAGCTTAGATCCGGAGGCCGGGGAGCTGTTTTTT. Translating it yields CASSLDPEAGELFF. The genes are TRBV11-3 and TRBJ2-2, with TRBD2 as a possible D gene (5 bases). The CDR3 runs to 14 residues. With 0 bases removed from V and 6 bases from J, the gap between germline ends came to 8 bases. Germline V gives CDR1 SGHNT, CDR2 YENEEA.

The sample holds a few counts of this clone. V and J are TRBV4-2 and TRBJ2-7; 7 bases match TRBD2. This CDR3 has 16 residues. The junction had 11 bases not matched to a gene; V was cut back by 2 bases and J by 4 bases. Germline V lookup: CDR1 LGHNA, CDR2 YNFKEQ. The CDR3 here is CASSQLTGGLGYEQYF. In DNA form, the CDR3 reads TGTGCCAGCAGCCAACTAACGGGGGGTTTAGGGTACGAGCAGTACTTC.

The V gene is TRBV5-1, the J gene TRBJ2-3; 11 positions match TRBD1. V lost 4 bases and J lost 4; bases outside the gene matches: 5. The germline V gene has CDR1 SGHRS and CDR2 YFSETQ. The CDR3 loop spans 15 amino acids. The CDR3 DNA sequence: TGCGCCAGCAGCCCGGCGGGACAGGGGGCAGATACGCAGTATTTT. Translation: CASSPAGQGADTQYF.

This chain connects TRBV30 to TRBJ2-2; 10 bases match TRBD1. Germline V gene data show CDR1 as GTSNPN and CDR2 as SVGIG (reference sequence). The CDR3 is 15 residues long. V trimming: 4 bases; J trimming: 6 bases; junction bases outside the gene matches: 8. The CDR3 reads CAWTAGTGVSGELFF. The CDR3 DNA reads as TGTGCCTGGACAGCCGGGACAGGGGTTTCCGGGGAGCTGTTTTTT. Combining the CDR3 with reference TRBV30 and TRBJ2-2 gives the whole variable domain SQTIHQWPATLVQPVGSPLSLECTVEGTSNPNLYWYRQAAGRGLQLLFYSVGIGQISSEVPQNLSASRPQDRQFILSSKKLLLSDSGFYLCAWTAGTGVSGELFFGEGSRLTVL.

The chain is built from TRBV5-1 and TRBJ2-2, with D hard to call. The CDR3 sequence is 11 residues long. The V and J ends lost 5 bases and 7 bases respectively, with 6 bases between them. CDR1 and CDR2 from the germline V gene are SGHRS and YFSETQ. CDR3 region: CASRGIGELFF. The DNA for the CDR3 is TGCGCCAGCAGGGGCATCGGGGAGCTGTTTTTT.

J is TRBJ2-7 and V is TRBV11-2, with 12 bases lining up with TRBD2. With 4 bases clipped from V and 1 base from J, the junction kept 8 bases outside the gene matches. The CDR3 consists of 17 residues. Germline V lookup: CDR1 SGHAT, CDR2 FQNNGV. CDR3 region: CASSSKELAGGSYEQYF. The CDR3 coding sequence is TGTGCCAGCAGCTCGAAAGAACTAGCGGGAGGATCCTACGAGCAGTACTTC. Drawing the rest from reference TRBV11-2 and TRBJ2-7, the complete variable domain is EAGVAQSPRYKIIEKRQSVAFWCNPISGHATLYWYQQILGQGPKLLIQFQNNGVVDDSQLPKDRFSAERLKGVDSTLKIQPAKLEDSAVYLCASSSKELAGGSYEQYFGPGTRLTVT.

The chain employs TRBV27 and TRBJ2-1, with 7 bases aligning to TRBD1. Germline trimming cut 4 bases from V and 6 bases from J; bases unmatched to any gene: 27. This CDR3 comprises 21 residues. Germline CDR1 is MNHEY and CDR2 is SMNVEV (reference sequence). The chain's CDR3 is CASSSIPSLHRDRKKPNEQFF. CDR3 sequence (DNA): TGTGCCAGCAGTTCTATCCCCTCCCTCCACCGGGACAGAAAAAAACCCAATGAGCAGTTCTTC.

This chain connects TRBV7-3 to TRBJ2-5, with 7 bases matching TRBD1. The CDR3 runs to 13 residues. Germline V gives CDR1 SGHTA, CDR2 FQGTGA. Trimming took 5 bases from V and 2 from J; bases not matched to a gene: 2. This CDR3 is CASSLGQQETQYF. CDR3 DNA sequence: TGTGCCAGCAGCCTGGGACAGCAAGAGACCCAGTACTTC.

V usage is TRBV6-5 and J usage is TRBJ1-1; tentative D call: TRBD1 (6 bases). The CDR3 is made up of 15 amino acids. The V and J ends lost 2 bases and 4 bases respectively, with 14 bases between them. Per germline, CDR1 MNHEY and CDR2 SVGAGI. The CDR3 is CASSYEGGVATEAFF. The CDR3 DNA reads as TGTGCCAGCAGTTACGAGGGGGGGGTGGCCACTGAAGCTTTCTTT.